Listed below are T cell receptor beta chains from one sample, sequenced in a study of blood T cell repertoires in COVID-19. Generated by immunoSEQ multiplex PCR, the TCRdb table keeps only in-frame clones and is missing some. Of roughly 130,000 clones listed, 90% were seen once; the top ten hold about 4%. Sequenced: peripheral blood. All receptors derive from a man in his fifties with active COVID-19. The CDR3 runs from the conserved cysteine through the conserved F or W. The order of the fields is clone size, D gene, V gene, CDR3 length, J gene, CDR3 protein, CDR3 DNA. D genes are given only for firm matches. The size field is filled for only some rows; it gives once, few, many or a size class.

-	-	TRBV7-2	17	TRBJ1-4	CASSLVGPGSTNEKLFF	TGTGCCAGCAGCTTAGTCGGCCCCGGGAGCACAAATGAAAAACTGTTTTTT
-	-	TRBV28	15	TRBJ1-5	CASSYLTGKGQPQHF	TGTGCCAGCAGCTACCTAACAGGAAAAGGGCAGCCCCAGCATTTT
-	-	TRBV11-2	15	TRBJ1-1	CASSHPVGRGTEAFF	TGTGCCAGCAGCCACCCGGTTGGGAGGGGCACTGAAGCTTTCTTT
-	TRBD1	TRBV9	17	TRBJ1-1	CASSPPGDRNRGTEAFF	TGTGCCAGCAGCCCCCCAGGGGACAGGAATCGGGGCACTGAAGCTTTCTTT
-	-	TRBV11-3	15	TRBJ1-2	CASSIRDTSNYGYTF	TGTGCCAGCAGCATAAGGGACACTTCTAACTATGGCTACACCTTC
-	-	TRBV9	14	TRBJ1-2	CASSSGPGERGYTF	TGTGCCAGCAGCTCCGGACCGGGGGAACGCGGCTACACCTTC
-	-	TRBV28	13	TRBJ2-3	CASTQLATDTQYF	TGTGCCAGCACCCAGCTAGCAACAGATACGCAGTATTTT
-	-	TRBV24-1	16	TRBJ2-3	CATSGGAETGSDTQYF	TGTGCCACCAGTGGAGGGGCCGAGACAGGTTCAGATACGCAGTATTTT
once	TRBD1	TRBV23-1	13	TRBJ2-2	CALDRANTGELFF	TGCGCCCTGGACAGGGCGAACACCGGGGAGCTGTTTTTT
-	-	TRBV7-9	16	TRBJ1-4	CASSFQASTTNEKLFF	TGTGCCAGCAGCTTCCAGGCTAGCACAACTAATGAAAAACTGTTTTTT
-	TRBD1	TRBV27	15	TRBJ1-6	CASSSGGKYNSPLHF	TGTGCCAGCAGTTCAGGGGGGAAATATAATTCACCCCTCCACTTT
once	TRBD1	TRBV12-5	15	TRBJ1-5	CASGREQGSNQPQHF	TGTGCTAGTGGCCGGGAACAGGGGAGCAATCAGCCCCAGCATTTT
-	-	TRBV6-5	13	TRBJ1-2	CASRNVAGYGYTF	TGTGCCAGCAGAAACGTGGCAGGGTACGGCTACACCTTC
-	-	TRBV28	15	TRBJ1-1	CASSFLEAVRTEAFF	TGTGCCAGCAGTTTTCTGGAGGCGGTTCGGACTGAAGCTTTCTTT
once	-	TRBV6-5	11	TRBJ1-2	CASDTNYGYTF	TGTGCCAGCGACACAAACTATGGCTACACCTTC